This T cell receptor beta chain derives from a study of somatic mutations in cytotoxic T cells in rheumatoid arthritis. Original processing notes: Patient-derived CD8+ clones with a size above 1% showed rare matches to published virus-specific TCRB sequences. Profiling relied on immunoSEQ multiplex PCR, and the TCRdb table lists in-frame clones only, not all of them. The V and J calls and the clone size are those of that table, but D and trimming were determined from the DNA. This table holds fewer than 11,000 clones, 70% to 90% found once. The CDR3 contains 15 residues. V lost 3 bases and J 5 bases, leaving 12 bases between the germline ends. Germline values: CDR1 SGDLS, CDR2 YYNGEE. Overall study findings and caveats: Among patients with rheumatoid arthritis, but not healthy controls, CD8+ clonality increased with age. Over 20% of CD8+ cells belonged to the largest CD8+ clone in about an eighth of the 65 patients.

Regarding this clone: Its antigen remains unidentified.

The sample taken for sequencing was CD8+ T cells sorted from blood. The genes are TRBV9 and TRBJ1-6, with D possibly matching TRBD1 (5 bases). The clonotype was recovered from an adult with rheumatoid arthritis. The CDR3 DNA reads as TGTGCCAGCAGCGCACGGACATCTGATAATTCACCCCTCCACTTT. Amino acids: CASSARTSDNSPLHF.